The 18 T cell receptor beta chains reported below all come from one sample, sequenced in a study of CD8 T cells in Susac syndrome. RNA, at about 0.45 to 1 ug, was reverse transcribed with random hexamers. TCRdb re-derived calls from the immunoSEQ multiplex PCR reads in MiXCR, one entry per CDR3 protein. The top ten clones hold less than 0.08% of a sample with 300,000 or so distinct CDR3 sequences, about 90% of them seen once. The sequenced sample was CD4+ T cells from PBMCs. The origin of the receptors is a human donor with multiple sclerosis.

This CDR3 is CASSQDQGGNTGELFF. DNA for the CDR3: TGCGCCAGCAGCCAAGATCAGGGGGGGAACACCGGGGAGCTGTTTTTT. The V call is TRBV4-3, the J call TRBJ2-2; possibly TRBD1 for D (7 bases). CDR1 is LGHNA and CDR2 is YSLEER in the germline V gene. The CDR3 spans 16 residues. V lost 0 bases and J lost 1, with 9 bases in between.

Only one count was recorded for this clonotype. The DNA of the CDR3 is TGTGCCAGCAGCCTGGACAGGGTCGCCGGGGAGCTGTTTTTT. Its translation: CASSLDRVAGELFF. The chain joins TRBV11-1 to TRBJ2-2; 8 positions match TRBD1. Germline assignment: CDR1 SGHAT and CDR2 FQDESV (reference sequence). There are 14 residues in the CDR3. V gave up 5 bases and J gave up 6 bases; unmatched junction bases: 5.

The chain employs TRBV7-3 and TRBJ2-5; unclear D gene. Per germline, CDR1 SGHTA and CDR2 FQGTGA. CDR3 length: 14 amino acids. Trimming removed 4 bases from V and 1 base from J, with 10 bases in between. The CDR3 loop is CASSSDGPQETQYF. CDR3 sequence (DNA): TGTGCCAGCAGCTCTGACGGGCCCCAAGAGACCCAGTACTTC.

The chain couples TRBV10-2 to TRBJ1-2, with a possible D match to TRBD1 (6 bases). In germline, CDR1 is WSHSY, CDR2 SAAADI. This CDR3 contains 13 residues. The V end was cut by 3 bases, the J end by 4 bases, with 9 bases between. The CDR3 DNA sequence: TGCGCCAGCAGTGACCGGACAGCCTATGGCTACACCTTC. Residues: CASSDRTAYGYTF.

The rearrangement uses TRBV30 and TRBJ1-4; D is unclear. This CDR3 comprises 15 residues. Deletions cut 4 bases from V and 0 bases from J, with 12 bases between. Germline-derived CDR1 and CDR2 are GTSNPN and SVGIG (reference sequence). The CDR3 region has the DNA TGTGCCTGGACCCCGACGACGGCAACTAATGAAAAACTGTTTTTT. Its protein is CAWTPTTATNEKLFF.

DNA for the CDR3: TGTGCCAGCAGCTTGGCCCGGGACAGGGGGCTGAACACTGAAGCTTTCTTT. Translated: CASSLARDRGLNTEAFF. The chain recombines TRBV5-6 with TRBJ1-1; TRBD1 aligns across 12 bases. With 0 bases clipped from V and 0 bases from J, the junction kept 3 bases outside the gene matches. The CDR3 has 17 amino acids. Germline V gives CDR1 SGHDT, CDR2 YYEEEE.

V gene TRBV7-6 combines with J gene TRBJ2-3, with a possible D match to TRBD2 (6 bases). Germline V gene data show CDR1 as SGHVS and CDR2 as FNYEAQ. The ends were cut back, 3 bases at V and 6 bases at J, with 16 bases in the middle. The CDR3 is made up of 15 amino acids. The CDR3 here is CASSFAGPPSDTQYF. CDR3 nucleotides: TGTGCCAGCAGCTTCGCGGGGCCCCCCAGTGATACGCAGTATTTT.

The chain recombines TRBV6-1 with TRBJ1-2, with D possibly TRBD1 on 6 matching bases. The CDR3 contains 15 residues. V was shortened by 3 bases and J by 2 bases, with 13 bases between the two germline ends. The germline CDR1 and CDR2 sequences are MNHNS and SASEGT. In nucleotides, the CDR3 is TGTGCCAGCAGTGACACCCCGGGACACAACTATGGCTACACCTTC. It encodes CASSDTPGHNYGYTF.

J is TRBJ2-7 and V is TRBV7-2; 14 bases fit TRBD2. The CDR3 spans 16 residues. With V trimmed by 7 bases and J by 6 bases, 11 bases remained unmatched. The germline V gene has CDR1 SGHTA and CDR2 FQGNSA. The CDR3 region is CASNGLGTSGSSEQYF. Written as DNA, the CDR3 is TGTGCCAGCAACGGACTAGGGACTAGCGGGAGCTCCGAGCAGTACTTC.

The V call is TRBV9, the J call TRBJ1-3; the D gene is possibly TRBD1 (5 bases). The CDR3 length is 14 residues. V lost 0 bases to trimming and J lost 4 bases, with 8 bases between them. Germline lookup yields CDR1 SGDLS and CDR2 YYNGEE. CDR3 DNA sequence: TGTGCCAGCAGCGTAGACCCAGGGGGAAACACCATATATTTT. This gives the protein CASSVDPGGNTIYF.

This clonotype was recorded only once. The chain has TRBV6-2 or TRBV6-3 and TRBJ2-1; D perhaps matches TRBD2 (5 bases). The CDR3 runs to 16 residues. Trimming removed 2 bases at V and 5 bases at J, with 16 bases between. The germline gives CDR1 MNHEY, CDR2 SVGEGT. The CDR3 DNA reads TGTGCCAGCAGTTACAGGAGGAGTAGCGCGAACAATGAGCAGTTCTTC. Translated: CASSYRRSSANNEQFF.

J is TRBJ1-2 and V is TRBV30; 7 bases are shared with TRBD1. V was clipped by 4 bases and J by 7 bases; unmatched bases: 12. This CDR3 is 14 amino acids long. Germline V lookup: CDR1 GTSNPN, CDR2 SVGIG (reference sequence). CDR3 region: CAWTLLGTEGGYTF. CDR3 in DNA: TGTGCCTGGACCCTCCTGGGGACAGAGGGTGGCTACACCTTC.

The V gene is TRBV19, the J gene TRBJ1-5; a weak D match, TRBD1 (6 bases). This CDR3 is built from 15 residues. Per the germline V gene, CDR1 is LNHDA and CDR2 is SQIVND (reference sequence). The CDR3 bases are TGTGCGACTAGCGGACAGCTCATTCCTAATCAGCCCCAGCATTTT. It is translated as CATSGQLIPNQPQHF.

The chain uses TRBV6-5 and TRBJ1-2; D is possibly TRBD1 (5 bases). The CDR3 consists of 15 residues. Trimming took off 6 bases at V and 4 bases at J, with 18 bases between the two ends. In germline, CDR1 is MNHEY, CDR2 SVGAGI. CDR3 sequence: CASRGGPGGVYGYTF. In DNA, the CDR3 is TGTGCCAGCAGGGGGGGACCCGGCGGGGTCTATGGCTACACCTTC.

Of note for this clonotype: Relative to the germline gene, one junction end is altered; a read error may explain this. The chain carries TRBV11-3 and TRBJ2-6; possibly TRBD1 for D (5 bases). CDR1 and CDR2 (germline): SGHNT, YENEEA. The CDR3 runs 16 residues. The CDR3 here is CASTIHGGSGANVLAF. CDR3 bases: TGTGCCAGCACCATTCACGGTGGCTCTGGGGCCAACGTCCTGGCTTTC.

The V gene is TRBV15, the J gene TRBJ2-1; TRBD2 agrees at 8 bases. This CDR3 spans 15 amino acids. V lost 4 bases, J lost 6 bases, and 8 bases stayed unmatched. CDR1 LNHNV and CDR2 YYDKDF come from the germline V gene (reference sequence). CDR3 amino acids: CATSNFGLAANEQFF. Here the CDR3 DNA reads TGTGCCACCAGCAACTTTGGACTAGCTGCCAATGAGCAGTTCTTC.

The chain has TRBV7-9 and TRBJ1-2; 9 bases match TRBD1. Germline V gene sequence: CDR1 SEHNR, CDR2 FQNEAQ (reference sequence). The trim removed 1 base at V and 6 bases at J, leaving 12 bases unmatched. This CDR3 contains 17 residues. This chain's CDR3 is CASSLGTGAGRMDGYTF. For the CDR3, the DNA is TGTGCCAGCAGCTTAGGGACAGGGGCGGGTCGAATGGATGGCTACACCTTC.

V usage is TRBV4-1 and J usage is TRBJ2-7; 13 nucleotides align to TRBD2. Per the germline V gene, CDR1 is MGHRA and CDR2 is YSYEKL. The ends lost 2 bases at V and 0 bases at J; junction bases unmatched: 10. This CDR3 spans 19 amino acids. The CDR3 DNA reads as TGCGCCAGCAGCCAATCCCGACTAGCGGGAGGCCGAAGCTCCTACGAGCAGTACTTC. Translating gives CASSQSRLAGGRSSYEQYF.